These T cell receptor beta chains were read from a single sample in a study of blood T cell repertoires in COVID-19. The repertoire was sequenced with immunoSEQ multiplex PCR; TCRdb's copy has only in-frame clones and lacks some. The table shows some 400,000 clones, with 90% occurring only once. The sequencing input was peripheral blood. These receptors came from a man between 18 and 35 years old with active or convalescent COVID-19. The CDR3 runs from the conserved cysteine through the conserved F or W. D genes are given only for firm matches. Size tells how often a clone was seen (once, few, many) or the class of an expanded clone, and some rows leave it out.

clone_size d_call cdr3_length j_call v_call cdr3_aa cdr3_nt
few NA 15 TRBJ1-2 TRBV7-2 CASSLIGGSEYGYTF TGTGCCAGCAGCTTAATTGGGGGGTCGGAATATGGCTACACCTTC
NA NA 14 TRBJ1-2 TRBV6-5 CASSPGYSDYGYTF TGTGCCAGCAGCCCAGGGTACTCGGACTATGGCTACACCTTC
NA NA 16 TRBJ1-5 TRBV6-2/TRBV6-3 CASSYFGQGGNQPQHF TGTGCCAGCAGTTACTTCGGGCAGGGTGGGAATCAGCCCCAGCATTTT
NA NA 11 TRBJ2-7 TRBV3-1/TRBV3-2 CATFRLYEQYF TGTGCCACTTTCCGGTTGTACGAGCAGTACTTC
NA NA 14 TRBJ1-2 TRBV6-5 CASSFRGGSGGNTF TGTGCCAGCAGTTTTAGAGGCGGCTCTGGAGGAAACACCTTC
NA TRBD1 14 TRBJ2-7 TRBV27 CASSQDRGPNEQYF TGTGCCAGCAGCCAGGACAGGGGGCCCAACGAGCAGTACTTC
NA NA 13 TRBJ1-1 TRBV5-1 CASSLGDNTEAFF TGCGCCAGCAGCTTAGGGGATAACACTGAAGCTTTCTTT
once NA 13 TRBJ1-1 TRBV7-3 CASSLAPNTEAFF TGTGCCAGCAGCTTGGCTCCGAACACTGAAGCTTTCTTT
NA NA 16 TRBJ1-6 TRBV6-5 CASSYGGSSYNSPLHF TGTGCCAGCAGTTACGGTGGGAGCTCCTATAATTCACCCCTCCACTTT
NA NA 15 TRBJ2-5 TRBV7-9 CASSPSAVVPQTQYF TGTGCCAGCAGCCCCTCAGCGGTGGTACCCCAGACCCAGTACTTC
NA NA 14 TRBJ1-5 TRBV19 CASSTTQGIVPQHF TGTGCCAGTAGTACCACCCAGGGTATCGTGCCCCAGCATTTT
NA NA 16 TRBJ1-5 TRBV24-1 CAPPTAGLRSNQPQHF TGTGCCCCCCCAACTGCAGGGTTGCGGAGCAATCAGCCCCAGCATTTT
NA NA 14 TRBJ2-3 TRBV10-3 CAISESTGGERQYF TGTGCCATCAGTGAGTCGACGGGCGGGGAAAGGCAGTATTTT
NA NA 13 TRBJ2-2 TRBV5-5 CASSPTGTGELFF TGTGCCAGCAGCCCGACGGGAACCGGGGAGCTGTTTTTT
NA TRBD2 15 TRBJ2-7 TRBV7-3 CASSLRAGEGYEQYF TGTGCCAGCAGCTTAAGAGCGGGAGAGGGTTACGAGCAGTACTTC
NA TRBD1 15 TRBJ1-2 TRBV7-9 CASSLQGATNYGYTF TGTGCCAGCAGCTTACAGGGGGCTACTAACTATGGCTACACCTTC
NA NA 11 TRBJ2-5 TRBV28 CASSPFETQYF TGTGCCAGCAGTCCCTTTGAGACCCAGTACTTC
NA NA 17 TRBJ1-5 TRBV6-1 CASSENYGGLSNQPQHF TGTGCCAGCAGTGAAAATTACGGGGGGCTTAGCAATCAGCCCCAGCATTTT
NA NA 15 TRBJ2-3 TRBV6-5 CASKQWEGGTDTQYF TGTGCCAGCAAACAGTGGGAGGGGGGCACAGATACGCAGTATTTT
NA NA 13 TRBJ2-7 TRBV18 CASSPPGHYEQYF TGTGCCAGCTCACCACCGGGCCACTACGAGCAGTACTTC
NA TRBD2 16 TRBJ2-7 TRBV4-2 CASSQESLAGSYEQYF TGTGCCAGCAGCCAAGAATCCCTAGCGGGATCCTACGAGCAGTACTTC
NA NA 14 TRBJ1-5 TRBV6-4 CASSAPGGYQPQHF TGTGCCAGCAGTGCACCCGGGGGGTATCAGCCCCAGCATTTT
many NA 15 TRBJ2-2 TRBV15 CATSRGGTNTGELFF TGTGCCACCAGCAGAGGAGGAACGAACACCGGGGAGCTGTTTTTT
NA NA 13 TRBJ2-7 TRBV27 CASSFRVLSEQYF TGTGCCAGCAGTTTCAGGGTCTTGAGCGAGCAGTACTTC
NA NA 12 TRBJ2-3 TRBV6-1 CASSPEAGTQYF TGTGCCAGCAGCCCGGAGGCGGGTACGCAGTATTTT
NA NA 15 TRBJ1-1 TRBV4-2 CASSQHRDTNTEAFF TGTGCCAGCAGCCAACATCGGGACACTAACACTGAAGCTTTCTTT
NA NA 16 TRBJ2-1 TRBV28 CASSLLASERYNEQFF TGTGCCAGCAGTTTATTGGCTAGCGAGAGGTACAATGAGCAGTTCTTC
NA TRBD1 16 TRBJ2-7 TRBV9 CASSVGLGQGTYEQYF TGTGCCAGCAGCGTCGGCTTAGGACAGGGCACCTACGAGCAGTACTTC
NA NA 15 TRBJ1-6 TRBV7-3 CASSLMGGDNSPLHF TGTGCCAGCAGCTTAATGGGAGGGGATAATTCACCCCTCCACTTT
NA NA 14 TRBJ2-7 TRBV9 CASSPRGAAAEQYF TGTGCCAGCAGCCCCAGGGGCGCGGCCGCCGAGCAGTACTTC
NA NA 15 TRBJ2-1 TRBV6-5 CASSSIVAGWNEQFF TGTGCCAGCAGTTCAATAGTGGCAGGGTGGAATGAGCAGTTCTTC
few NA 14 TRBJ1-4 TRBV7-9 CASSFDRSNEKLFF TGTGCCAGCAGCTTCGACAGATCTAATGAAAAACTGTTTTTT
NA TRBD1 15 TRBJ1-5 TRBV27 CASSTSTGGGQPQHF TGTGCCAGCAGTACCTCGACAGGGGGCGGTCAGCCCCAGCATTTT
NA NA 13 TRBJ1-4 TRBV28 CASSRSAGEKLFF TGTGCCAGCAGTCGCTCGGCGGGGGAAAAACTGTTTTTT